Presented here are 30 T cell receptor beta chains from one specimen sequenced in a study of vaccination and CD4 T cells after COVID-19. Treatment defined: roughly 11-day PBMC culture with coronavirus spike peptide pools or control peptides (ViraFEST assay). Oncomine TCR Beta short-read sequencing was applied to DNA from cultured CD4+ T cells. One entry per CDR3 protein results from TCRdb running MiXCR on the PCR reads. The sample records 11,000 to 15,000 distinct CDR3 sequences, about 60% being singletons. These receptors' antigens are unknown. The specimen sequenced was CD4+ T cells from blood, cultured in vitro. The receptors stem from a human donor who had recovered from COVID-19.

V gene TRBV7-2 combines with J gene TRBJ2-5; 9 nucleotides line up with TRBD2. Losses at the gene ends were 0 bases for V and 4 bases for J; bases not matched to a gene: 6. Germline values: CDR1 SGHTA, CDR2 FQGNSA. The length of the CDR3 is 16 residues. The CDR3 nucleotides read TGTGCCAGCAGCTTAGCATACGGGACTAGCTCAGAGACCCAGTACTTC. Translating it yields CASSLAYGTSSETQYF.

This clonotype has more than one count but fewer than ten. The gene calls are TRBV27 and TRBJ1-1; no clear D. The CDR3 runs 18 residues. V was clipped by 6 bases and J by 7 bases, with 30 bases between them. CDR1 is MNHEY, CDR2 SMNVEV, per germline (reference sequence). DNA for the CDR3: TGTGCCAGCAGAGGAGTTTGGAGGGTAACAAGGGATTTGGGTGAAGCTTTCTTT. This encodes CASRGVWRVTRDLGEAFF.

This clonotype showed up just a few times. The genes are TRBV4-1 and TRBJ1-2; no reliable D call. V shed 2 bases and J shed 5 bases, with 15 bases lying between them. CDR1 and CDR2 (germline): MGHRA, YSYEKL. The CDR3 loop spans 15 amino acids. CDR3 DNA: TGCGCCAGCAGCCAACCCGGGATCCCTGCATATGGCTACACCTTC. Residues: CASSQPGIPAYGYTF.

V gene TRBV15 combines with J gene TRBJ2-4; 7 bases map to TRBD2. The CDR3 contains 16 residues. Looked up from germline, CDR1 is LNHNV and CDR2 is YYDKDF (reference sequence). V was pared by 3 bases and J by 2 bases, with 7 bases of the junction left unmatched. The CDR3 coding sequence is TGTGCCACCAGCAGGGGGGGGGATTGGTCCAAAAACATTCAGTACTTC. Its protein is CATSRGGDWSKNIQYF.

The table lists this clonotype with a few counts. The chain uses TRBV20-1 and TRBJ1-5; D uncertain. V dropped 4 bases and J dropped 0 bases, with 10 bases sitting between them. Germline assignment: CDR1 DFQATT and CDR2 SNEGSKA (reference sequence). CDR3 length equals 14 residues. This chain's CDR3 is CSATNWGSNQPQHF. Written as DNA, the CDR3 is TGCAGTGCTACAAACTGGGGTAGCAATCAGCCCCAGCATTTT.

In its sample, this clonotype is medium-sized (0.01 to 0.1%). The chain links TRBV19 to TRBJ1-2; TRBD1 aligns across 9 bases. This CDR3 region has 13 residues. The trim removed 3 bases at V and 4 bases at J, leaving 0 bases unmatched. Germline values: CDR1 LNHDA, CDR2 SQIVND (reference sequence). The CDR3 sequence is CASSMGQGYGYTF. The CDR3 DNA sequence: TGTGCCAGTAGTATGGGACAGGGCTATGGCTACACCTTC.

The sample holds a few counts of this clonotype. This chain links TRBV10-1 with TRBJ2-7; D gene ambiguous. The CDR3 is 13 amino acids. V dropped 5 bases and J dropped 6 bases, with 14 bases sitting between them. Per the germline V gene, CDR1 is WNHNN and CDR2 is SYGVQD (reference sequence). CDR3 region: CASSFESGREQYF. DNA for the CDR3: TGCGCCAGCAGTTTTGAATCTGGACGCGAGCAGTACTTC.

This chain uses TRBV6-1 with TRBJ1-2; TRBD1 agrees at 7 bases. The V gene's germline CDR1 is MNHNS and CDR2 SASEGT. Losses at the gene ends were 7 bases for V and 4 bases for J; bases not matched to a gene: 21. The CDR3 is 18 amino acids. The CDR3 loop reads CASTPRRVGTAVIYGYTF. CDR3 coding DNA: TGTGCCAGCACTCCGAGGAGGGTCGGGACAGCGGTAATCTATGGCTACACCTTC.

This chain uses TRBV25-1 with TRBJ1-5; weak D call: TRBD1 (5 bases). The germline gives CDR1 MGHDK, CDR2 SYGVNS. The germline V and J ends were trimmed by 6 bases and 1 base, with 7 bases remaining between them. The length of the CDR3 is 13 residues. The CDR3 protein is CASSRDSNQPQHF. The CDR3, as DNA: TGTGCCAGCAGCCGGGACAGCAATCAGCCCCAGCATTTT. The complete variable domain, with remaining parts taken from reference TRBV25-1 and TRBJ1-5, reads EADIYQTPRYLVIGTGKKITLECSQTMGHDKMYWYQQDPGMELHLIHYSYGVNSTEKGDLSSESTVSRIRTEHFPLTLESARPSHTSQYLCASSRDSNQPQHFGDGTRLSIL.

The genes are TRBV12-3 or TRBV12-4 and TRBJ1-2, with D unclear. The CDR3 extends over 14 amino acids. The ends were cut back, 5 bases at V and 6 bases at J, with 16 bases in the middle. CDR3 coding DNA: TGTGCCAGCAGTCGCGATACCACAGAGGATGGCTACACCTTC. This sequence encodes CASSRDTTEDGYTF.

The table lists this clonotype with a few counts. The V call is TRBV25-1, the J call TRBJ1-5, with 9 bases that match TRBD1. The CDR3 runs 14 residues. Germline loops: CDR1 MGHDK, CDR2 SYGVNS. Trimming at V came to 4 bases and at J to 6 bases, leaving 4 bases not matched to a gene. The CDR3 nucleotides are TGTGCCAGCAGTGTACAGGGGGCGGTTCAGCCCCAGCATTTT. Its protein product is CASSVQGAVQPQHF.

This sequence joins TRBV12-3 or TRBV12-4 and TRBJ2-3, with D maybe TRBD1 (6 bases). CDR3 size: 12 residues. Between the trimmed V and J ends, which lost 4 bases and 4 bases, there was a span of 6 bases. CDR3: CASSWTADTQYF. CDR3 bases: TGTGCCAGCAGTTGGACAGCAGATACGCAGTATTTT.

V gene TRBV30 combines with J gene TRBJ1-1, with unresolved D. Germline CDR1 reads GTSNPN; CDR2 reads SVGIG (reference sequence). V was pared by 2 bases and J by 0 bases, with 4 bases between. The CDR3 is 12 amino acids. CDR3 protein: CAWSRVNTEAFF. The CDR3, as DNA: TGTGCCTGGAGTAGGGTGAACACTGAAGCTTTCTTT.

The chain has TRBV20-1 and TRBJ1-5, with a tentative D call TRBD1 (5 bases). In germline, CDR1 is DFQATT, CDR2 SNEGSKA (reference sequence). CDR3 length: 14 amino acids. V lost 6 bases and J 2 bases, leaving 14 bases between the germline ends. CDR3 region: CSAQGLMGNQPQHF. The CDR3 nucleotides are TGCAGTGCCCAGGGACTTATGGGCAATCAGCCCCAGCATTTT.

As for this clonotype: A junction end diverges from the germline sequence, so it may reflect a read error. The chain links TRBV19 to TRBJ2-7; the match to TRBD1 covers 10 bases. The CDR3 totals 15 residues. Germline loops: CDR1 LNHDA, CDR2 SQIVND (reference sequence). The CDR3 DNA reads TGTGCCAGTAGGGACAGGGGGTCTTTTTCCTACGAGCAGCACTTC. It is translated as CASRDRGSFSYEQHF. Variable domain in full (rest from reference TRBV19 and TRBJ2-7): DGGITQSPKYLFRKEGQNVTLSCEQNLNHDAMYWYRQDPGQGLRLIYYSQIVNDFQKGDIAEGYSVSREKKESFPLTVTSAQKNPTAFYLCASRDRGSFSYEQHFGPGTRLTVT.

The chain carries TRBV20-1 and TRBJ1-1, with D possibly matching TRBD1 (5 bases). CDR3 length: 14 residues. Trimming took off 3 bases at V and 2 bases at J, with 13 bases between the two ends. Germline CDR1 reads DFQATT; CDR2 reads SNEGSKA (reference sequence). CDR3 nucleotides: TGCAGTGCTAGCGAAGGGGCGGCCAACACTGAAGCTTTCTTT. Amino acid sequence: CSASEGAANTEAFF.

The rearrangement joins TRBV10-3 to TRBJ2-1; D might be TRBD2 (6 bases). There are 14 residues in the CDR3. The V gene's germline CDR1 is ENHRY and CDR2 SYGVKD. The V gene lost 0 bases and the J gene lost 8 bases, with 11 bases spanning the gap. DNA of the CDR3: TGTGCCATCAGTGAGTCATCGGGGGTCCATGAGCAGTTCTTC. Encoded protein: CAISESSGVHEQFF.

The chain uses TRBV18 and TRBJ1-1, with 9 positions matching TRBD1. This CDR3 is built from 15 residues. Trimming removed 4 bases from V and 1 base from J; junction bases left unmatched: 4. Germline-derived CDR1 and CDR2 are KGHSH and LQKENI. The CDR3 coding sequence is TGTGCCAGCTCACTCTGGGGACAGGGGAACACTGAAGCTTTCTTT. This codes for CASSLWGQGNTEAFF.

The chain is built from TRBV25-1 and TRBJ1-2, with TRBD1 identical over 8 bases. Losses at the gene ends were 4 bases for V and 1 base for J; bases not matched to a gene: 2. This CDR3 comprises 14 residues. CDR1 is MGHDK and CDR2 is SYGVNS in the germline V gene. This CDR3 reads CASSGDRNNYGYTF. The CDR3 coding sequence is TGTGCCAGCAGTGGGGACAGGAATAACTATGGCTACACCTTC.

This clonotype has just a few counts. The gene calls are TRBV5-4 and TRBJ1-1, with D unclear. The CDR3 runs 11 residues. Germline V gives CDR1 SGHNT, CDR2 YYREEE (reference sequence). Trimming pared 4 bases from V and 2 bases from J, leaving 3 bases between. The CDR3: CASSRNTEAFF. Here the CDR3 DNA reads TGTGCCAGCAGCCGTAACACTGAAGCTTTCTTT. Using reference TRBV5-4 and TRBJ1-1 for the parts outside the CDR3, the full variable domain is ETGVTQSPTHLIKTRGQQVTLRCSSQSGHNTVSWYQQALGQGPQFIFQYYREEENGRGNFPPRFSGLQFPNYSSELNVNALELDDSALYLCASSRNTEAFFGQGTRLTVV.

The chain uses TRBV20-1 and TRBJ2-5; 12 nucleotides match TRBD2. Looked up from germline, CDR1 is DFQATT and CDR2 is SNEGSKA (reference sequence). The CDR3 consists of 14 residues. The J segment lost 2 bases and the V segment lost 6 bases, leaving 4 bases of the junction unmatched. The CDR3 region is CSARLAGVQETQYF. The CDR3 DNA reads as TGCAGTGCGCGACTAGCGGGGGTTCAAGAGACCCAGTACTTC.

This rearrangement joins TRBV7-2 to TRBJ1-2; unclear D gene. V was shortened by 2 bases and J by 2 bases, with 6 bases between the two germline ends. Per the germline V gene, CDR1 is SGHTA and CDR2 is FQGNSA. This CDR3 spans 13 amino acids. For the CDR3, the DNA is TGTGCCAGCAGCTTACAAAGGAACTATGGCTACACCTTC. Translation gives CASSLQRNYGYTF. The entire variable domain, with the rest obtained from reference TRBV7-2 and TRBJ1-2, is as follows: GAGVSQSPSNKVTEKGKDVELRCDPISGHTALYWYRQSLGQGLEFLIYFQGNSAPDKSGLPSDRFSAERTGGSVSTLTIQRTQQEDSAVYLCASSLQRNYGYTFGSGTRLTVV.

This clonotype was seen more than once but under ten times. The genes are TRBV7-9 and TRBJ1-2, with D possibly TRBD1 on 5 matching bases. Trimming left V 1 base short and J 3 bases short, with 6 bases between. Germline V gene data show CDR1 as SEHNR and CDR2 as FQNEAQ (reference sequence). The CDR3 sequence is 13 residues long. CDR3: CASSLVGDYGYTF. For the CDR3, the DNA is TGTGCCAGCAGCTTAGTGGGGGACTATGGCTACACCTTC. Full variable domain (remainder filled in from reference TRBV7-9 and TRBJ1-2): DTGVSQNPRHKITKRGQNVTFRCDPISEHNRLYWYRQTLGQGPEFLTYFQNEAQLEKSRLLSDRFSAERPKGSFSTLEIQRTEQGDSAMYLCASSLVGDYGYTFGSGTRLTVV.

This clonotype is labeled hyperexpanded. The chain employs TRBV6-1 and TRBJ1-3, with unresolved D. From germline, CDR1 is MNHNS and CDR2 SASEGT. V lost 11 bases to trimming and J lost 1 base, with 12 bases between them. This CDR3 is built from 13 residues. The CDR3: CAASRSSGNTIYF. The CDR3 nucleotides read TGTGCCGCCAGCAGGAGTTCTGGAAACACCATATATTTT.

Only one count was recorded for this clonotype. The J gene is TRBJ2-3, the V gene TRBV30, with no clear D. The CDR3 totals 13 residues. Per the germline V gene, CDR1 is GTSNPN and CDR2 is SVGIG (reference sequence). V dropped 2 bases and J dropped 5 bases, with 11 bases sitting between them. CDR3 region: CAWSSLLGDTQYF. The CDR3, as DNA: TGTGCCTGGAGTTCCCTGCTGGGAGATACGCAGTATTTT.

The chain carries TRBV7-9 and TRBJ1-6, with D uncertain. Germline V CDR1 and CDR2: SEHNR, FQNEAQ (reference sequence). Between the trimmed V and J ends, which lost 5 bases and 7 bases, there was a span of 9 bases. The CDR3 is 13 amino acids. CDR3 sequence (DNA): TGTGCCAGCAGCCCTGGACTCAATTCACCCCTCCACTTT. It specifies CASSPGLNSPLHF.

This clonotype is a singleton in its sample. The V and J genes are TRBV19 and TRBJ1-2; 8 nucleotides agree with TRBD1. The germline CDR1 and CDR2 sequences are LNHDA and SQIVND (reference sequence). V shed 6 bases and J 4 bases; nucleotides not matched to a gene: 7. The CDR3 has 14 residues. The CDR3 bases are TGTGCCAGTAGCCCGGACAGGGTCGGCTATGGCTACACCTTC. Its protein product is CASSPDRVGYGYTF.

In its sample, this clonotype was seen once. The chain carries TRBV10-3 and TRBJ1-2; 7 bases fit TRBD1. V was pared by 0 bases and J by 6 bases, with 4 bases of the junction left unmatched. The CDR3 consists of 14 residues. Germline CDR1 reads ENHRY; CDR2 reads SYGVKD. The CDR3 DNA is TGTGCCATCAGTGAGTCGTGGGACAGTGATGGCTACACCTTC. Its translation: CAISESWDSDGYTF.

The CDR3 bases are TGTGCCAGCAGTATTCGGACAGGAGGGTACACCGGGGAGCTGTTTTTT. It encodes CASSIRTGGYTGELFF. This chain links TRBV6-1 with TRBJ2-2, with TRBD1 as a possible D gene (7 bases). Trimming removed 5 bases from V and 3 bases from J, with 16 bases in between. CDR1 MNHNS and CDR2 SASEGT come from the germline V gene. This CDR3 is 16 amino acids long.

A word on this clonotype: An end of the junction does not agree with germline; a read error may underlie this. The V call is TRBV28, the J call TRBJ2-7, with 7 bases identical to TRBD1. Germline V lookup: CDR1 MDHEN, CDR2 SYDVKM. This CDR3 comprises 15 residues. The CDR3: CASSPQDRSPLQQYF. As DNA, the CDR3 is TGTGCCAGCAGTCCCCAGGACAGGAGTCCTTTACAGCAGTACTTT.